The T cell receptor beta chain under discussion was sequenced for a study of T cells in Graves' hyperthyroidism and ophthalmopathy. This CDR3 has 17 amino acids. Trimming pared 1 base from V and 0 bases from J, leaving 14 bases between. CDR1 is SGHRS, CDR2 YFSETQ, per germline. This clonotype was seen at least ten times. The source material, RNA transcripts, was used to amplify TCR beta CDR3 regions. In the first-round RT-PCR of the TCR CDR3, the HTBI primer set was used. MiXCR was run by TCRdb on the multiplex PCR reads, yielding one entry per CDR3 protein. This sample has a few hundred thousand distinct CDR3 sequences, with approximately 17% found just once. Duration under 3 months, a NOSPECS grade of at least 4, and a Clinical Activity Score of at least 3 characterized the ophthalmopathy patients. PBMCs stemmed from over 7.5 ml fresh peripheral blood.

The V and J genes are TRBV5-1 and TRBJ2-1; D assignment may be TRBD1 or TRBD2 (6 bases each). Sequenced sample: blood. The clonotype was recovered from a young woman with Graves' ophthalmopathy. The CDR3: CASSLWLGGSSYNEQFF. The CDR3 bases are TGCGCCAGCAGCTTGTGGCTAGGGGGGAGCTCCTACAATGAGCAGTTCTTC. The full variable domain, in which reference TRBV5-1 and TRBJ2-1 provide the parts outside the CDR3, is KAGVTQTPRYLIKTRGQQVTLSCSPISGHRSVSWYQQTPGQGLQFLFEYFSETQRNKGNFPGRFSGRQFSNSRSEMNVSTLELGDSALYLCASSLWLGGSSYNEQFFGPGTRLTVL.